This record concerns one TCR beta chain sequence. V was clipped by 2 bases and J by 3 bases; unmatched bases: 2. Germline V gene sequence: CDR1 DFQATT, CDR2 SNEGSKA (reference sequence). The CDR3 is 13 residues long. This entry comes from a study of T cell repertoires in cytomegalovirus infection. At the level of the study: Based on public TCR beta signatures, there were indications of CMV infection and of a matching HLA type.

TCRdb used MiXCR to reprocess the reads, holding one entry per CDR3 protein. The repertoire consists of around 740,000 distinct CDR3 sequences, with approximately 34% occurring once and the leading ten covering under 3%. This clonotype was obtained from a human donor in good health (CMV status not recorded). Some clones in this sample may be carry-over from other donors' samples. The rearrangement joins TRBV20-1 to TRBJ2-7; 9 nucleotides align to TRBD1. Source material: PBMCs. The CDR3 loop reads CSARTGGIYEQYF. The CDR3 coding sequence is TGCAGTGCTAGAACAGGGGGCATCTACGAGCAGTACTTC.